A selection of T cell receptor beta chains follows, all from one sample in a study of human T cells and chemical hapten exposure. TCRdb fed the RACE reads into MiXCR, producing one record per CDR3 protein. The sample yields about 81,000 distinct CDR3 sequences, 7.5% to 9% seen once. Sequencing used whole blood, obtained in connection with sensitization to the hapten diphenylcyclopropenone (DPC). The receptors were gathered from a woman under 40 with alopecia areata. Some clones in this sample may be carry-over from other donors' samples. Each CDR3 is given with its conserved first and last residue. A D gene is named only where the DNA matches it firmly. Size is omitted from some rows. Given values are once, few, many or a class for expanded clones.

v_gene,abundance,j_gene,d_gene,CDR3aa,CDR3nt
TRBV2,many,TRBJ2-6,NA,CASTLPTLSGANVLTF,TGTGCCAGCACCCTACCCACGCTCTCTGGGGCCAACGTCCTGACTTTC
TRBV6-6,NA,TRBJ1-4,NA,CASSIALEKLFF,TGTGCCAGCAGTATCGCTTTGGAAAAACTGTTTTTT
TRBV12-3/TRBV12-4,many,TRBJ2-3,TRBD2,CASSSESTSGGADTQYF,TGTGCCAGCAGTTCCGAAAGTACTAGCGGGGGTGCAGATACGCAGTATTTT
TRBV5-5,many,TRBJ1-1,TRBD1,CASSSRTGSTEAFF,TGTGCCAGCAGCTCCAGGACAGGTTCGACTGAAGCTTTCTTT
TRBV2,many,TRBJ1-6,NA,CASSVTPQSPLHF,TGTGCCAGCAGTGTCACACCCCAATCACCCCTCCACTTT
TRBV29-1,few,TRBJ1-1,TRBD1,CSVENEQGAGTEAFF,TGCAGCGTTGAGAATGAACAGGGGGCAGGGACTGAAGCTTTCTTT
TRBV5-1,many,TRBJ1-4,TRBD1,CASSSVSGTGDEKLFF,TGCGCCAGCAGCTCCGTCTCCGGGACAGGGGATGAAAAACTGTTTTTT
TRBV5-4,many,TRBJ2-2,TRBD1,CASSQYWDSPTGELFF,TGTGCCAGCAGCCAATATTGGGACAGCCCCACCGGGGAGCTGTTTTTT
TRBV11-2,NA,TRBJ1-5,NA,CASSLGKGDSNQPQHF,TGTGCCAGCAGCTTAGGAAAGGGGGATAGCAATCAGCCCCAGCATTTT
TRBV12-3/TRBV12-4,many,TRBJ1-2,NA,CASSTQANYGYTF,TGTGCCAGCAGCACACAGGCGAACTATGGCTACACCTTC
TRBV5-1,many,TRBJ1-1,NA,CASIKLGVSGTEAFF,TGCGCCAGCATCAAGCTCGGGGTGAGCGGAACTGAAGCTTTCTTT
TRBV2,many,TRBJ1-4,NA,CASRGHSGEKLFF,TGTGCCAGCCGGGGACATTCTGGGGAAAAACTGTTTTTT
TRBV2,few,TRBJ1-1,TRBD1,CASSGQGATEAFF,TGTGCCAGCAGTGGACAGGGGGCCACTGAAGCTTTCTTT
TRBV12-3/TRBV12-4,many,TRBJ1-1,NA,CASSLIGGLPDTEAFF,TGTGCCAGCAGTTTGATCGGGGGCCTCCCAGATACTGAAGCTTTCTTT
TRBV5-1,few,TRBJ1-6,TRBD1,CASSPTRQGNSPLHF,TGCGCCAGCAGCCCAACTCGACAGGGAAATTCACCCCTCCACTTT
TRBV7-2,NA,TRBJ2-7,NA,CASSLPGLVYEQYF,TGTGCCAGCAGCTTACCGGGACTGGTCTACGAGCAGTACTTC
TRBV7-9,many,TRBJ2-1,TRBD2,CASSGGVRTAFF,TGTGCCAGCAGCGGGGGGGTACGGACCGCGTTCTTC
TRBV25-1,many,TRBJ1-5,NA,CASSPTGLMGQPQHF,TGTGCCAGCAGTCCCACGGGCCTGATGGGCCAGCCCCAGCATTTT
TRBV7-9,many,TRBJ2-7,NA,CASSFPWGPEAYEQYF,TGTGCCAGCAGCTTCCCGTGGGGACCCGAGGCCTACGAGCAGTACTTC
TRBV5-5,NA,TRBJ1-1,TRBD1,CASSWGDRGWTEAFF,TGTGCCAGCAGCTGGGGAGACAGGGGGTGGACAGAAGCTTTCTTT
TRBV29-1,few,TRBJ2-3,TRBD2,CSADVAGSTDTQYF,TGCAGCGCGGACGTAGCGGGGAGCACAGATACGCAGTATTTT
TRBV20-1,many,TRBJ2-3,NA,CSARLGRAPRTDTQYF,TGCAGTGCTAGACTAGGAAGGGCACCCCGCACAGATACGCAGTATTTT
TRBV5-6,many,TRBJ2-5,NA,CASSSIRSETQYF,TGTGCCAGCAGCAGCATTAGGTCAGAGACCCAGTACTTC
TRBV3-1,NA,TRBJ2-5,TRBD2,CASSQDLAGGQVETQYF,TGTGCCAGCAGCCAAGATTTAGCGGGGGGGCAGGTGGAGACCCAGTACTTC
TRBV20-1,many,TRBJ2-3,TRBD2,CSAKRGGESDTQYF,TGCAGTGCTAAACGGGGGGGCGAATCAGATACGCAGTATTTT
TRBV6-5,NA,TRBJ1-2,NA,CASTPRGNMGYTF,TGTGCCAGCACCCCCCGGGGTAATATGGGCTACACCTTC
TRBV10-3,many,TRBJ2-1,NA,CAISRVQGEQFF,TGTGCCATCTCCCGGGTGCAGGGCGAGCAGTTCTTC
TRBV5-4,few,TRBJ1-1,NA,CASSLDLGNTEAFF,TGTGCCAGCAGCTTGGACCTAGGGAACACTGAAGCTTTCTTT
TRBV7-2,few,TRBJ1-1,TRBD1,CASSSTGTGDTEAFF,TGTGCCAGCAGCTCCACCGGGACAGGGGACACTGAAGCTTTCTTT
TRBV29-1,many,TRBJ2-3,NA,CSVELLSTSTDTQYF,TGCAGCGTTGAGTTACTAAGCACTAGCACAGATACGCAGTATTTT
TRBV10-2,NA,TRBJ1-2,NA,CASSGSSANYGYTF,TGCGCCAGCAGTGGCTCATCCGCTAACTATGGCTACACCTTC
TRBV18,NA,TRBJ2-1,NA,CASSPPSRGNEQFF,TGTGCCAGCTCACCACCGTCCAGGGGCAATGAGCAGTTCTTC
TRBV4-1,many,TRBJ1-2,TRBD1,CASSHGQASNYGYTF,TGCGCCAGCAGCCACGGACAGGCGTCTAACTATGGCTACACCTTC
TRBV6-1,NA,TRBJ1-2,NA,CASRLYGYTF,TGTGCCAGCCGGCTCTATGGCTACACCTTC
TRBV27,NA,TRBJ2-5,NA,CASSWMIDETQYF,TGTGCCAGCAGTTGGATGATTGATGAGACCCAGTACTTC
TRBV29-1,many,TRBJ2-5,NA,CSVATAVQETQYF,TGCAGCGTTGCAACAGCTGTCCAAGAGACCCAGTACTTC
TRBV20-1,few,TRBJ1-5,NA,CSARLSNQPQHF,TGCAGTGCTAGGCTTAGCAATCAGCCCCAGCATTTT
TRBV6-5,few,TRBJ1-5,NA,CASSTDAGNQPQHF,TGTGCCAGCAGTACCGACGCTGGCAATCAGCCCCAGCATTTT
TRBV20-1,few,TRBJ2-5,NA,CSARKGLSGKQETQYF,TGCAGTGCTAGGAAGGGTCTAAGCGGTAAACAAGAGACCCAGTACTTC
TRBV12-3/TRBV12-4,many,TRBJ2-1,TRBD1,CASKQGQGNDEQFF,TGTGCCAGCAAACAGGGACAGGGAAATGATGAGCAGTTCTTC
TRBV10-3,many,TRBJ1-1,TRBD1,CASAGTGEAFF,TGTGCCAGCGCAGGGACAGGGGAAGCTTTCTTT
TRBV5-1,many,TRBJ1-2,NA,CASSLAVGVSRNYGYTF,TGCGCCAGCAGCTTGGCGGTAGGGGTATCGAGAAACTATGGCTACACCTTC
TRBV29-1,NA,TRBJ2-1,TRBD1,CSVERTGGAYNEQFF,TGCAGCGTTGAGAGGACAGGGGGCGCCTACAATGAGCAGTTCTTC
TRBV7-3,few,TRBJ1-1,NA,CASSLTIGRGRNTEAFF,TGTGCCAGCAGCTTAACGATTGGAAGGGGAAGAAACACTGAAGCTTTCTTT